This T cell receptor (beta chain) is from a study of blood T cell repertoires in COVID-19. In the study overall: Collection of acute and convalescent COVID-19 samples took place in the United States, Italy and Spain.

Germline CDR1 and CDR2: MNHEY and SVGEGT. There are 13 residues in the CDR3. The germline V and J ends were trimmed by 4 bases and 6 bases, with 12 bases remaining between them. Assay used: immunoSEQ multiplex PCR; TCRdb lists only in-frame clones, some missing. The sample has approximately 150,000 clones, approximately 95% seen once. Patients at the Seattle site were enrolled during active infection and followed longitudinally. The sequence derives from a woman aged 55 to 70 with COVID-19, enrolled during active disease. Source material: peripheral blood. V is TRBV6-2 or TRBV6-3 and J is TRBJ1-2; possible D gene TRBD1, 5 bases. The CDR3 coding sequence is TGTGCCAGCAGTTCCAGGGTTATTGATGGCTACACCTTC. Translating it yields CASSSRVIDGYTF.